The clone carrying this T cell receptor beta chain was recorded only once. No antigen is known for it. The sample belongs to a study of T cells in localized non-small cell lung cancer. Study-wide findings and caveats: Uninvolved adjacent lung showed the highest T cell clonality, exceeding tumor. Heterogeneity cannot be ruled out, as sequencing used one tumor region only. Researchers found a median approximately 57 of the top 100 tumor clones in adjacent lung.

Sequencing was performed with immunoSEQ multiplex PCR; in TCRdb, only in-frame clones are kept and a portion is missing. The data show 23,000 or so clones, roughly 90% seen once. The receptor comes from a male donor aged 60 or older with stage I squamous cell lung carcinoma. This sample comprised peripheral blood, obtained before any cancer treatment.

DNA of the CDR3: TGTGCCAAGCCCGACAGGTACTATGGCTACACCTTC. It encodes CAKPDRYYGYTF. This chain uses TRBV6-5 with TRBJ1-2; D perhaps matches TRBD1 (6 bases). Between the trimmed V and J ends, which lost 10 bases and 3 bases, there was a span of 12 bases. The CDR3 is made up of 12 amino acids. CDR1 is MNHEY and CDR2 is SVGAGI in the germline V gene.